What follows are 21 T cell receptor beta chains derived from one specimen sequenced in a study of cytomegalovirus exposure and HLA in healthy donors. Primers: 60 Vbeta forward and 13 Jbeta reverse. Sequencing was performed with immunoSEQ multiplex PCR; in TCRdb, only in-frame clones are kept and a portion is missing. The sample includes fewer than 200,000 clones, 65% to 80% seen only once; the top ten take approximately 0.73%. Sequenced: PBMCs. The receptors were gathered from a middle-aged woman in good health and CMV-seronegative.

The V call is TRBV7-9, the J call TRBJ2-7; D may be TRBD1 (6 bases). The CDR3 covers 14 residues. Germline-derived CDR1 and CDR2 are SEHNR and FQNEAQ (reference sequence). Between the trimmed V and J ends, which lost 4 bases and 4 bases, there was a span of 14 bases. The CDR3 reads CASSSPQGGYEQYF. The DNA of the CDR3 is TGTGCCAGCAGCTCACCACAGGGTGGATACGAGCAGTACTTC.

The chain couples TRBV12-2 to TRBJ2-7; no check of the table's D call, TRBD2, against the DNA was made. TRBV12-2 has pseudogene status. CDR3 length: 18 amino acids. The chain's CDR3 is CASRNGLAENPGGYEQYF. The CDR3 nucleotides are TGTGCAAGTCGAAACGGACTAGCGGAAAACCCCGGCGGTTACGAGCAGTACTTC.

The gene calls are TRBV4-3 and TRBJ1-1; TRBD1 aligns across 8 bases. Germline-derived CDR1 and CDR2 are LGHNA and YSLEER. With V trimmed by 0 bases and J by 6 bases, 6 bases remained unmatched. CDR3 length equals 15 residues. The CDR3 nucleotides are TGCGCCAGCAGCCAAGATACAGGGGGAGGCGCTGAAGCTTTCTTT. It encodes CASSQDTGGGAEAFF.

The V gene is TRBV18, the J gene TRBJ2-2; no firm D call. The length of the CDR3 is 12 residues. Trimming removed 0 bases at V and 8 bases at J, with 4 bases between. Looked up from germline, CDR1 is KGHSH and CDR2 is LQKENI. For the CDR3, the DNA is TGTGCCAGCTCACCACCCCTTGGGGAGCTGTTTTTT. It encodes CASSPPLGELFF.

This rearrangement joins TRBV6-5 to TRBJ2-7; 12 bases are shared with TRBD1. The CDR3 sequence is 15 residues long. V shed 5 bases and J 5 bases; nucleotides not matched to a gene: 7. Germline V gene data show CDR1 as MNHEY and CDR2 as SVGAGI. The CDR3 spells CASSLTGTGGHEQYF. The CDR3 region has the DNA TGTGCCAGCAGTCTAACCGGGACAGGGGGCCACGAGCAGTACTTC.

Points on this clone: The junction and the germline gene differ at one end; a read error may be behind it. The chain combines TRBV30 with TRBJ2-7, with 11 bases aligning to TRBD1. The length of the CDR3 is 15 residues. The V gene's germline CDR1 is GTSNPN and CDR2 SVGIG (reference sequence). CDR3 region: CAWSPGQGGSYKQYF. The CDR3, as DNA: TGTGCCTGGAGTCCGGGACAGGGGGGCTCCTACAAGCAGTACTTC.

This rearrangement joins TRBV9 to TRBJ2-3; D call uncertain. V was cut by 0 bases and J by 6 bases, with 5 bases left in between. CDR1 and CDR2 from the germline V gene are SGDLS and YYNGEE. The CDR3 extends over 12 amino acids. CDR3 DNA: TGTGCCAGCAGCGTAGTCCTGGATACGCAGTATTTT. The encoded protein is CASSVVLDTQYF.

This chain links TRBV14 with TRBJ2-5, with D possibly being TRBD1 (5 bases). The ends were cut back, 0 bases at V and 1 base at J, with 9 bases in the middle. In germline, CDR1 is SGHDN, CDR2 FVKESK. This CDR3 contains 15 residues. CDR3 in amino acids: CASSQDEGAQETQYF. The CDR3 DNA is TGTGCCAGCAGCCAAGACGAAGGGGCCCAAGAGACCCAGTACTTC.

The V gene is TRBV27, the J gene TRBJ1-2; D uncertain. The CDR3 length is 13 residues. Germline CDR1 is MNHEY and CDR2 is SMNVEV (reference sequence). The V end lost 5 bases, the J end lost 1 base, and 8 bases lay between the germline ends. This chain's CDR3 is CASSTRDNYGYTF. The CDR3 bases are TGTGCCAGCAGTACCCGGGATAACTATGGCTACACCTTC.

The chain recombines TRBV14 with TRBJ2-3; 11 nucleotides align to TRBD2. The CDR3 has 15 amino acids. J lost 3 bases, V lost 4 bases, and 3 bases had no gene match. CDR1 and CDR2 (germline): SGHDN, FVKESK. CDR3 amino acids: CASSPRLAGTDTQYF. The CDR3 DNA reads as TGTGCCAGCAGCCCGAGACTAGCGGGGACAGATACGCAGTATTTT. The entire variable domain, with the rest obtained from reference TRBV14 and TRBJ2-3, is as follows: EAGVTQFPSHSVIEKGQTVTLRCDPISGHDNLYWYRRVMGKEIKFLLHFVKESKQDESGMPNNRFLAERTGGTYSTLKVQPAELEDSGVYFCASSPRLAGTDTQYFGPGTRLTVL.

The genes are TRBV7-9 and TRBJ1-4; D ambiguous. V lost 5 bases and J 0 bases, leaving 7 bases between the germline ends. In germline, CDR1 is SEHNR, CDR2 FQNEAQ (reference sequence). This CDR3 comprises 14 residues. CDR3 region: CASSTAATNEKLFF. CDR3 DNA sequence: TGTGCCAGCAGCACAGCAGCAACTAATGAAAAACTGTTTTTT.

The chain is built from TRBV2 and TRBJ2-5, with 12 bases that match TRBD2. CDR1 SNHLY and CDR2 FYNNEI come from the germline V gene. The CDR3 is 15 amino acids. J was trimmed by 5 bases and V by 6 bases; bases with no gene match: 7. CDR3 protein: CASSAGLAGMETQYF. The CDR3 coding sequence is TGTGCCAGCAGCGCCGGACTAGCGGGAATGGAGACCCAGTACTTC.

V and J are TRBV11-3 and TRBJ2-1; D possibly corresponds to TRBD2 (7 bases). V was clipped by 4 bases and J by 12 bases, with 10 bases between them. The CDR3 spans 11 residues. The germline V gene encodes CDR1 SGHNT and CDR2 YENEEA. The CDR3 protein is CASSSRGPQFF. Written as DNA, the CDR3 is TGTGCCAGCAGCTCGCGGGGGCCGCAGTTCTTC. Together with reference TRBV11-3 and TRBJ2-1, the CDR3 gives the full variable domain: EAGVVQSPRYKIIEKKQPVAFWCNPISGHNTLYWYLQNLGQGPELLIRYENEEAVDDSQLPKDRFSAERLKGVDSTLKIQPAELGDSAVYLCASSSRGPQFFGPGTRLTVL.

This sequence joins TRBV19 and TRBJ1-1; 10 nucleotides match TRBD1. The V gene's germline CDR1 is LNHDA and CDR2 SQIVND (reference sequence). This CDR3 is 14 amino acids long. Losses at the gene ends were 4 bases for V and 6 bases for J; bases not matched to a gene: 5. For the CDR3, the DNA is TGTGCCAGTAGTAAGGGACAGGGGTTTCCTGAAGCTTTCTTT. Translation gives CASSKGQGFPEAFF.

The V gene is TRBV2, the J gene TRBJ1-2, with D hard to call. Looked up from germline, CDR1 is SNHLY and CDR2 is FYNNEI. There are 11 residues in the CDR3. V dropped 2 bases and J dropped 7 bases, with 5 bases sitting between them. The CDR3 nucleotides read TGTGCCAGCAGTGAATATAGTGGCTACACCTTC. Protein sequence: CASSEYSGYTF.

The chain is built from TRBV27 and TRBJ2-7, with a possible D match to TRBD1 (6 bases). Germline loops: CDR1 MNHEY, CDR2 SMNVEV (reference sequence). The CDR3 has 15 amino acids. The V end lost 5 bases, the J end lost 4 bases, and 18 bases lay between the germline ends. The CDR3, as DNA: TGTGCCAGCAGTGGGGTCAGGACAGAAGATTACGAGCAGTACTTC. It specifies CASSGVRTEDYEQYF.

The chain is built from TRBV5-6 and TRBJ1-1; D perhaps matches TRBD1 (6 bases). The CDR3 contains 13 residues. Trimming pared 2 bases from V and 10 bases from J, leaving 15 bases between. Germline CDR1 and CDR2: SGHDT and YYEEEE. CDR3 bases: TGTGCCAGCAGCTTCACAGGGCGTAGGTTAGCTTTCTTT. The encoded protein is CASSFTGRRLAFF. Based on the CDR3 plus reference TRBV5-6 and TRBJ1-1, the full variable domain is DAGVTQSPTHLIKTRGQQVTLRCSPKSGHDTVSWYQQALGQGPQFIFQYYEEEERQRGNFPDRFSGHQFPNYSSELNVNALLLGDSALYLCASSFTGRRLAFFGQGTRLTVV.

This sequence joins TRBV4-1 and TRBJ2-7, with D hard to call. The CDR3 extends over 13 amino acids. Per germline, CDR1 MGHRA and CDR2 YSYEKL. V dropped 3 bases and J dropped 3 bases, with 9 bases sitting between them. The CDR3 DNA reads as TGCGCCAGCAGCCAGTCAGGCCACTACGAGCAGTACTTC. Amino acids: CASSQSGHYEQYF.

This chain joins TRBV6-5 and TRBJ1-1; the D gene is possibly TRBD1 (5 bases). The CDR3 has 10 residues. Between the trimmed V and J ends, which lost 9 bases and 7 bases, there was a span of 9 bases. Germline assignment: CDR1 MNHEY and CDR2 SVGAGI. Here the CDR3 DNA reads TGTGCCAGTATCCAGGGTGAAGCTTTCTTT. This translates into CASIQGEAFF.

V gene TRBV7-9 combines with J gene TRBJ1-1; D gene uncertain. The V gene's germline CDR1 is SEHNR and CDR2 FQNEAQ (reference sequence). Trimming took 7 bases from V and 0 from J, leaving 15 bases between them. This CDR3 contains 15 residues. CDR3 sequence reads: CASMPQYSLNTEAFF. The CDR3 DNA reads as TGTGCCAGCATGCCGCAATACAGCTTGAACACTGAAGCTTTCTTT.

This chain links TRBV30 with TRBJ2-1; 7 bases fit TRBD2. The trim removed 1 base at V and 0 bases at J, leaving 0 bases unmatched. Germline values: CDR1 GTSNPN, CDR2 SVGIG (reference sequence). CDR3 length: 14 amino acids. CDR3 loop: CAWSGGSSYNEQFF. In DNA form, the CDR3 reads TGTGCCTGGAGTGGCGGGAGCTCCTACAATGAGCAGTTCTTC.